These 9 T cell receptor beta chains originate from one sample sequenced in a study of CD8 T cells in ankylosing spondylitis. Findings and limits, study-wide: What appeared characteristic of ankylosing spondylitis blood was a TCR beta motif of eight highly homologous variants.

The antigens of these receptors remain unknown. TCRdb itself ran the 5' RACE reads through MiXCR, one entry per CDR3 protein. Of about 540,000 distinct CDR3 sequences listed, about 12% were seen once; the top ten hold approximately 6.3%. Material: blood, either unsorted or a sorted T cell fraction (not recorded which). The receptors come from a male donor with ankylosing spondylitis.

The chain is built from TRBV18 and TRBJ2-1; D gene unclear. V was pared by 0 bases and J by 9 bases, with 9 bases between. The CDR3 spans 13 residues. Germline V gene sequence: CDR1 KGHSH, CDR2 LQKENI. The CDR3 DNA sequence: TGTGCCAGCTCACCACCCGTTTTATTTGAGCAGTTCTTC. It yields the protein CASSPPVLFEQFF.

CDR3 residues: CASSYKGDAYGYTF. The CDR3, as DNA: TGTGCCAGCAGCTACAAGGGGGATGCCTATGGCTACACCTTC. The chain uses TRBV11-3 and TRBJ1-2, with D possibly being TRBD1 (6 bases). This CDR3 is built from 14 residues. The germline V gene has CDR1 SGHNT and CDR2 YENEEA. The ends were cut back, 4 bases at V and 4 bases at J, with 13 bases in the middle.

This clonotype was seen repeatedly, ten times or more. This sequence joins TRBV24-1 and TRBJ2-3; 11 positions agree with TRBD2. Germline V gene sequence: CDR1 KGHDR, CDR2 SFDVKD. The length of the CDR3 is 16 residues. V lost 3 bases, J lost 2 bases, and 3 bases stayed unmatched. This CDR3 is CATSDVTSGITDTQYF. CDR3 DNA sequence: TGTGCCACCAGTGATGTGACTAGCGGGATCACAGATACGCAGTATTTT.

This clonotype was observed many times. The chain uses TRBV3-1 and TRBJ2-5; D is undetermined. The V and J ends lost 0 bases and 1 base respectively, with 6 bases between them. The CDR3 has 14 amino acids. CDR1 LGHDT and CDR2 YNNKEL come from the germline V gene (reference sequence). The CDR3 nucleotides read TGTGCCAGCAGCCAAGAAATTTCCCAAGAGACCCAGTACTTC. Its protein product is CASSQEISQETQYF.

This clonotype was recorded a few times. This rearrangement joins TRBV20-1 to TRBJ1-2; 9 bases map to TRBD1. Germline V gene data show CDR1 as DFQATT and CDR2 as SNEGSKA (reference sequence). V trimming: 0 bases; J trimming: 6 bases; junction bases outside the gene matches: 2. The CDR3 totals 13 residues. CDR3 protein: CSAREQGADGYTF. The CDR3 DNA sequence: TGCAGTGCTAGAGAACAGGGGGCGGATGGCTACACCTTC.

This clonotype has more than one count but fewer than ten. This chain joins TRBV19 and TRBJ2-5; 9 bases are shared with TRBD1. CDR3 length: 14 amino acids. V was pared by 7 bases and J by 1 base, with 4 bases of the junction left unmatched. Germline V gene lookup returns CDR1 LNHDA and CDR2 SQIVND (reference sequence). The CDR3 DNA follows: TGTGCCAGTAATGACAGGGGGAGCCAAGAGACCCAGTACTTC. It yields the protein CASNDRGSQETQYF.

The table lists this clonotype with a few counts. CDR3 bases: TGTGCCAGCAGCCGGGGACAGGGAGGTGAGACCCAGTACTTC. This encodes CASSRGQGGETQYF. The chain uses TRBV12-3 or TRBV12-4 and TRBJ2-5, with TRBD1 identical over 9 bases. This CDR3 region has 14 residues. V shed 6 bases, J shed 5 bases, and the junction held 7 bases outside the gene matches.

This clonotype was observed at least ten times. The chain employs TRBV12-3 or TRBV12-4 and TRBJ1-5; D gene uncertain. The V and J ends lost 1 base and 3 bases respectively, with 7 bases between them. This CDR3 has 14 residues. The CDR3 reads CASSLGQDNQPQHF. Written as DNA, the CDR3 is TGTGCCAGCAGTTTAGGGCAGGACAATCAGCCCCAGCATTTT.

This clonotype was detected a few times. The chain joins TRBV10-2 to TRBJ2-7; D perhaps matches TRBD1 (6 bases). With 7 bases removed from V and 5 bases from J, the gap between germline ends came to 18 bases. Germline loops: CDR1 WSHSY, CDR2 SAAADI. The CDR3 loop spans 14 amino acids. The CDR3 DNA reads TGCGCCAGCACCCAATACAGGGTCATGGACGAGCAGTACTTC. This translates into CASTQYRVMDEQYF.